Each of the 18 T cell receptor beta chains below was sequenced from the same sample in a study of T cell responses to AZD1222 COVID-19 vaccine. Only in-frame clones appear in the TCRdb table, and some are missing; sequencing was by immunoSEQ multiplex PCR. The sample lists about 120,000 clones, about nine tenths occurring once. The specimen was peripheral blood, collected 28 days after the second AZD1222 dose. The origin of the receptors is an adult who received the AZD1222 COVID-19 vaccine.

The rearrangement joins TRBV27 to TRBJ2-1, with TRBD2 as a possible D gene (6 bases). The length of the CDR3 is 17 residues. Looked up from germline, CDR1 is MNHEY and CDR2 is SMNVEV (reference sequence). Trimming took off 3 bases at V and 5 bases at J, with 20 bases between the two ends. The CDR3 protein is CASSFDADLRGNNEQFF. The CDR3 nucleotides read TGTGCCAGCAGTTTCGATGCCGACTTGCGGGGAAACAATGAGCAGTTCTTC.

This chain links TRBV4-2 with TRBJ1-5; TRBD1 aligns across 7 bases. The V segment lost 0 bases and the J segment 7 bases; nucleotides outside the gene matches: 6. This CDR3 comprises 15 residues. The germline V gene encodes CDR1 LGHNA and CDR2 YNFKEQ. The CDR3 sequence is CASSQDGTGVQPQHF. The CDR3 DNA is TGTGCCAGCAGCCAAGATGGCACAGGGGTACAGCCCCAGCATTTT.

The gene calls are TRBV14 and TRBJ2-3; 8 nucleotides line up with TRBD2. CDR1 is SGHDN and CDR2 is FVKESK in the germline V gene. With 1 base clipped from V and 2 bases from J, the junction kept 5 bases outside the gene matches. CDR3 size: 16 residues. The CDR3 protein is CASSQAGGALTDTQYF. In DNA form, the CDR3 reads TGTGCCAGCAGCCAAGCCGGGGGGGCACTCACAGATACGCAGTATTTT.

The CDR3 DNA reads as TGTGCCAGCAGCTCGCGCGGACTAGCGGGTGCCGCAGATACGCAGTATTTT. Translated: CASSSRGLAGAADTQYF. The V gene is TRBV3-1 (or the pseudogene TRBV3-2), the J gene TRBJ2-3; 11 nucleotides line up with TRBD2. CDR3 length: 17 amino acids. The V gene end was trimmed by 5 bases and the J gene end by 4 bases; junction bases not matched to a gene: 11. Looked up from germline, CDR1 is LGHDT and CDR2 is YNNKEL (reference sequence).

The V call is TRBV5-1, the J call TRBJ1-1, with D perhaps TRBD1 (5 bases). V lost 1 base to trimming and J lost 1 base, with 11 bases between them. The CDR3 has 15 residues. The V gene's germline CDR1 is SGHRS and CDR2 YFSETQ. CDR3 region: CASSLQPGQNTEAFF. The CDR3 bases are TGCGCCAGCAGCTTGCAACCCGGACAGAACACTGAAGCTTTCTTT.

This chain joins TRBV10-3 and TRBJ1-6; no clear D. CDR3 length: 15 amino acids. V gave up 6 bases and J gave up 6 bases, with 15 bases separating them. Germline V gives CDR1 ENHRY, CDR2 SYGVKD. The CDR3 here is CAIRTDGAPNSPLHF. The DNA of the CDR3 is TGTGCCATCAGAACGGACGGCGCGCCTAATTCACCCCTCCACTTT.

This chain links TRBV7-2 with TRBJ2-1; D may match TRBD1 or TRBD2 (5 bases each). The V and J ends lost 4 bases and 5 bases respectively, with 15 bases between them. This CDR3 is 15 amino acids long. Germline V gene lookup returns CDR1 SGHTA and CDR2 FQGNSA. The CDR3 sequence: CASSSSGTINNEQFF. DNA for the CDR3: TGTGCCAGCAGCTCTTCCGGGACGATAAACAATGAGCAGTTCTTC.

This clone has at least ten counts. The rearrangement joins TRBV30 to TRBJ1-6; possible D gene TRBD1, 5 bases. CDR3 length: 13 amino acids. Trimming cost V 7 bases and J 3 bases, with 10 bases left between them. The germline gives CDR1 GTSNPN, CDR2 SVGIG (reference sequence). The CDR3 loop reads CAYGTDYNSPLHF. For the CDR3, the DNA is TGTGCCTATGGGACCGACTATAATTCACCCCTCCACTTT.

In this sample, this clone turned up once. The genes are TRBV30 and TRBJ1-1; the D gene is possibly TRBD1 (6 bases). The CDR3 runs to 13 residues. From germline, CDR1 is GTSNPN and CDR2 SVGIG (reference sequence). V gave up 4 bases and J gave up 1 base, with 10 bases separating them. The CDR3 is CAWTSGANTEAFF. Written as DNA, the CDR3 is TGTGCCTGGACCTCAGGGGCGAACACTGAAGCTTTCTTT. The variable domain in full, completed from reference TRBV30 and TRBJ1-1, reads SQTIHQWPATLVQPVGSPLSLECTVEGTSNPNLYWYRQAAGRGLQLLFYSVGIGQISSEVPQNLSASRPQDRQFILSSKKLLLSDSGFYLCAWTSGANTEAFFGQGTRLTVV.

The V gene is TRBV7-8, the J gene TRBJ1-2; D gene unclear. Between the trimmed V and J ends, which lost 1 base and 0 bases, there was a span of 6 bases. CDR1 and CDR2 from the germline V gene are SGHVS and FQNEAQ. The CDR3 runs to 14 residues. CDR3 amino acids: CASSLDPANYGYTF. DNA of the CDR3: TGTGCCAGCAGCTTAGACCCGGCTAACTATGGCTACACCTTC. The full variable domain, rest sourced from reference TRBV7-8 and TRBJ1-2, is GAGVSQSPRYKVAKRGQDVALRCDPISGHVSLFWYQQALGQGPEFLTYFQNEAQLDKSGLPSDRFFAERPEGSVSTLKIQRTQQEDSAVYLCASSLDPANYGYTFGSGTRLTVV.

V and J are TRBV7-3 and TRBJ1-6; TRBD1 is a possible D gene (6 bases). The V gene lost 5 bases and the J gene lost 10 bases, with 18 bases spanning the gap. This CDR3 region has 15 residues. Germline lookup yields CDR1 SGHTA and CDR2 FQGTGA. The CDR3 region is CASSPVGGPGSPLHF. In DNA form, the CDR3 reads TGTGCCAGCAGCCCCGTGGGGGGCCCGGGATCACCCCTCCACTTT.

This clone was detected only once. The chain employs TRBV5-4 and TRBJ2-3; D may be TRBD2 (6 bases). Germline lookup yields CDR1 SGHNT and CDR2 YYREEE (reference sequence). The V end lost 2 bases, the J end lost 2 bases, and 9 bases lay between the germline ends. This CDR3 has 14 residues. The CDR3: CASSFTDYTDTQYF. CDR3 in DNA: TGTGCCAGCAGCTTTACGGACTACACAGATACGCAGTATTTT.

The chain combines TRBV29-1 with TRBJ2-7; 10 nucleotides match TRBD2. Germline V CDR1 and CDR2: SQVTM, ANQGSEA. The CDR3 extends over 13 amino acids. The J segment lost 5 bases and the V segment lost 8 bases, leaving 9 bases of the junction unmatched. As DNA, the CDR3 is TGCAGCTCACGGACTAGCGGAGATAACGAGCAGTACTTC. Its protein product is CSSRTSGDNEQYF.

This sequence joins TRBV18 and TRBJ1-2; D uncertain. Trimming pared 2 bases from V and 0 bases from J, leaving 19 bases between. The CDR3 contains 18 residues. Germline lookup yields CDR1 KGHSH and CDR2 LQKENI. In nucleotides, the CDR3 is TGTGCCAGCTCACCAACAAACGTCTTCCTCCTATCTAACTATGGCTACACCTTC. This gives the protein CASSPTNVFLLSNYGYTF.

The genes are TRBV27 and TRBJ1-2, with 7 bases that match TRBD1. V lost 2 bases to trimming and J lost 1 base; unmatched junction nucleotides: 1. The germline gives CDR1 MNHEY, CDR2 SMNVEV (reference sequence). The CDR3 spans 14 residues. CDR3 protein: CASSLAGGNYGYTF. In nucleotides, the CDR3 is TGTGCCAGCAGTTTAGCAGGGGGTAACTATGGCTACACCTTC.

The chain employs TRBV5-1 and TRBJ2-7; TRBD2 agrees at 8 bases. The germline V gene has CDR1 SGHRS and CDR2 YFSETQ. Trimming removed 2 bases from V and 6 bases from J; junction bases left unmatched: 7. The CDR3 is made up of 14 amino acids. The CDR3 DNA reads TGCGCCAGCAGCTTCTCCACACGGGGGGGCGAGCAGTACTTC. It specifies CASSFSTRGGEQYF. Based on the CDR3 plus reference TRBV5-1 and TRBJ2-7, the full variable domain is KAGVTQTPRYLIKTRGQQVTLSCSPISGHRSVSWYQQTPGQGLQFLFEYFSETQRNKGNFPGRFSGRQFSNSRSEMNVSTLELGDSALYLCASSFSTRGGEQYFGPGTRLTVT.

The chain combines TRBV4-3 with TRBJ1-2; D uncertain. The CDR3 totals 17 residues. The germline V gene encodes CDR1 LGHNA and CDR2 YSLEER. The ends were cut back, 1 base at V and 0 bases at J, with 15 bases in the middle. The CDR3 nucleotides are TGCGCCAGCAGCCAAGGGCTCTCGAGCCAGGCTAACTATGGCTACACCTTC. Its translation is CASSQGLSSQANYGYTF.

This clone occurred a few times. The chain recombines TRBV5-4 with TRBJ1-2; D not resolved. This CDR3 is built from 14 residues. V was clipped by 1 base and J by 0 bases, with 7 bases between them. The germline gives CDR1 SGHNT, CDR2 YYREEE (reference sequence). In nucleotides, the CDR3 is TGTGCCAGCAGCTTGTCGGCAGCTAACTATGGCTACACCTTC. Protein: CASSLSAANYGYTF.